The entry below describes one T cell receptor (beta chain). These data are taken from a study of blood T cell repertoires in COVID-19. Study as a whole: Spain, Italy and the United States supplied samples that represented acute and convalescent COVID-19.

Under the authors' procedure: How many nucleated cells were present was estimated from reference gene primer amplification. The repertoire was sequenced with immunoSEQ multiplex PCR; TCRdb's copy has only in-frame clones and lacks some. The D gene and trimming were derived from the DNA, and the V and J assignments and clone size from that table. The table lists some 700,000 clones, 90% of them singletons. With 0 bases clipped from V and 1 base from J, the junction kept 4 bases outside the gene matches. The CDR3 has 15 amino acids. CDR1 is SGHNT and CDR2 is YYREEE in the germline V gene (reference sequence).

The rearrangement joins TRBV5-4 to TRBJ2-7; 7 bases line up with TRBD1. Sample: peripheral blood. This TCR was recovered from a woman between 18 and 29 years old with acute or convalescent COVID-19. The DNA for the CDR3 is TGTGCCAGCAGCTTGGCCGGGACAGCTTCCTACGAGCAGTACTTC. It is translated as CASSLAGTASYEQYF. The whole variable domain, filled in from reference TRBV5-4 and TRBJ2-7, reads ETGVTQSPTHLIKTRGQQVTLRCSSQSGHNTVSWYQQALGQGPQFIFQYYREEENGRGNFPPRFSGLQFPNYSSELNVNALELDDSALYLCASSLAGTASYEQYFGPGTRLTVT.